This record looks at one TCR beta chain sequence and its context. The antigen remains undetermined. The sample comes from a study of OX40 agonist ivuxolimab in advanced cancers. For the study at large: Six ivuxolimab dose levels, 0.01 to 10 mg/kg, were given intravenously every 2 weeks.

Study-wide findings and caveats: Among the lowest peripheral clonal expansion occurred in 0.1-3.0 mg/kg partial responders. Researchers did not determine the expanded peripheral T cells' antigen specificity.

Repertoires were generated with immunoSEQ multiplex PCR, while TCRdb's copy carries only in-frame clones and drops some. The repertoire consists of 50,000 or so clones, with 75% to 90% occurring once and the leading ten covering about an eighth. The receptor's source is an adult with an advanced solid tumor such as melanoma, head and neck, liver or kidney cancer. The specimen was CD4+ or CD8+ T cells sorted from blood, collected in a trial of the OX40 agonist ivuxolimab.

The CDR3 DNA sequence: TGTGCCAGTAGTTGGACAGGGAGCAATCAGCCCCAGCATTTT. Amino acid sequence: CASSWTGSNQPQHF. V is TRBV19 and J is TRBJ1-5, with 8 bases identical to TRBD1. Germline V gene lookup returns CDR1 LNHDA and CDR2 SQIVND (reference sequence). The CDR3 has 14 amino acids. V lost 5 bases and J lost 1; bases outside the gene matches: 1.